The clone carrying this T cell receptor beta chain was observed a few times. Its target is not known. This record comes from a study of T-cell reconstitution after alpha-beta-depleted transplantation in children. General study points: Two months or so post-transplant, alpha-beta T cells reportedly derived from several hundred expanded graft clones. T-cell numbers and diversity one year post-transplant derived largely from freshly generated T cells. Elevated TCRbeta diversity at day 60 was traced, in some patients, to surviving recipient T cells and thymic progenitors.

V dropped 0 bases and J dropped 4 bases, with 16 bases sitting between them. In germline, CDR1 is DFQATT, CDR2 SNEGSKA (reference sequence). CDR3 size: 17 residues. Using unique molecular identifiers, the investigators prepared the TCRbeta library. TCRdb ran MiXCR on the PCR reads and lists one entry per CDR3 protein. The data show around 960,000 distinct CDR3 sequences, with around 30% seen just once and roughly 31% held by the top ten. The sequenced sample was PBMCs, mostly from graft donor cells, obtained 360 days after TCRalphabeta/CD19-depleted stem cell transplant. The chain combines TRBV20-1 with TRBJ1-6; a possible D gene is TRBD1 (6 bases). This receptor was taken from a boy less than two years old who had a stem cell transplant for SCID, so the T cells may come from the graft donor. The CDR3 DNA follows: TGCAGTGCTAGAGATTCGCGCATGGGGGCGTATAATTCACCCCTCCACTTT. Translation gives CSARDSRMGAYNSPLHF.